This T cell receptor (beta chain) was obtained from a study of early T cells in non-severe SARS-CoV-2 infection. Study overall: Bulk RNA isolated from unsorted whole blood underwent sequencing; chains were not paired. Points from the study as a whole: VDJdb matching favored anti-spike CD8 responses, missing private and CD4 specificities.

The CDR3 is 15 amino acids. Germline-derived CDR1 and CDR2 are SGHAT and FQNNGV. The V and J ends lost 5 bases and 8 bases respectively, with 19 bases between them. Individual cDNA molecules were tagged with unique molecular identifiers, the study reported. In TCRdb, the 5' RACE reads were re-called with MiXCR into one record per CDR3 protein. This table holds 90,000 to 120,000 distinct CDR3 sequences, 12% found once. This clonotype was detected a few times. As yet, its antigen is unknown. Sequenced input: whole blood. This clonotype originated in an adult who was a healthcare worker with PCR-confirmed SARS-CoV-2 infection or an uninfected control (not recorded which). This chain joins TRBV11-2 and TRBJ2-1, with D tentatively TRBD2 (6 bases). CDR3 in amino acids: CASSPRPAGVDEQFF. The DNA for the CDR3 is TGTGCCAGCAGCCCCCGTCCAGCGGGCGTTGATGAGCAGTTCTTC.